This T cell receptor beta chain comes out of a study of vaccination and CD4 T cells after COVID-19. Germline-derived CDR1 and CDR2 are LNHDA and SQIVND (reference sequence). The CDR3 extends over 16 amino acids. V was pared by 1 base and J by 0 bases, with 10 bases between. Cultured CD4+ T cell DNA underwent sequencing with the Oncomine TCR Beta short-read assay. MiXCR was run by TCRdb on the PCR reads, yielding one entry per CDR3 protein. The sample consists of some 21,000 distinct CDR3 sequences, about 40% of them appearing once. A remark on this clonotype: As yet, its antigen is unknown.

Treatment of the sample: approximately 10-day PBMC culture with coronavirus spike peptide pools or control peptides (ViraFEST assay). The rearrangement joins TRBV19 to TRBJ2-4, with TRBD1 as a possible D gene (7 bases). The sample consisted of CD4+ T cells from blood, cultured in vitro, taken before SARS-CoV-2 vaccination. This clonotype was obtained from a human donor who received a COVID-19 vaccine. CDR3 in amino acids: CASSIGQGGAKNIQYF. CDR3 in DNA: TGTGCCAGTAGTATAGGCCAGGGGGGAGCCAAAAACATTCAGTACTTC.